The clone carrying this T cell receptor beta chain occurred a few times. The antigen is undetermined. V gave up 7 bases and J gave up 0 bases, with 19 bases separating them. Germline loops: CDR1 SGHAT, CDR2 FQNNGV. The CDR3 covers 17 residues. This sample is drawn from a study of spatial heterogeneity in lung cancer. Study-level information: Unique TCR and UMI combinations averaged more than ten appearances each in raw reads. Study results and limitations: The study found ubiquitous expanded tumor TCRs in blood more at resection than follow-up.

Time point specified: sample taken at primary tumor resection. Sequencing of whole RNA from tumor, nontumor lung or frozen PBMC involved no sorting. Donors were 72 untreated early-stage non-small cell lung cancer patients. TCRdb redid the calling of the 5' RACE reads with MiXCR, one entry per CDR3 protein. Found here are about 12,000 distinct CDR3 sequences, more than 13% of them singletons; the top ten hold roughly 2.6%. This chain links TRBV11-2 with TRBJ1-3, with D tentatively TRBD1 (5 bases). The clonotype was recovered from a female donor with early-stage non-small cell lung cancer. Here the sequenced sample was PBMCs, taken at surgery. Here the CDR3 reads CASTYYSTGLSGNTIYF. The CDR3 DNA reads TGTGCCAGCACCTATTATTCGACGGGACTCTCTGGAAACACCATATATTTT. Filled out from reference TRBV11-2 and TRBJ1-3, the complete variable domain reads EAGVAQSPRYKIIEKRQSVAFWCNPISGHATLYWYQQILGQGPKLLIQFQNNGVVDDSQLPKDRFSAERLKGVDSTLKIQPAKLEDSAVYLCASTYYSTGLSGNTIYFGEGSWLTVV.